This T cell receptor (beta chain) was sequenced during a study of memory CD8 T cells in hepatitis C reinfection. Time point reported: late/post reinfection, 12 to 24 weeks after detection. No in vitro expansion preceded TCR sequencing of the sorted cells. CDR1 and CDR2 from the germline V gene are MGHRA and YSYEKL. The germline V and J ends were trimmed by 1 base and 1 base, with 9 bases remaining between them. This CDR3 has 15 residues. Clones were read by immunoSEQ multiplex PCR, and TCRdb kept only the in-frame ones, dropping some. The table has about 43,000 clones, 85% to 90% seen once. Sequenced material: naive CD8+ T cells sorted from blood. The receptor was derived from a man younger than 35 with hepatitis C virus infection. The rearrangement uses TRBV4-1 and TRBJ2-3; maybe TRBD2 (6 bases). The CDR3 DNA follows: TGCGCCAGCAGCCAAGCCGGGGGTGGCACAGATACGCAGTATTTT. Amino acid sequence: CASSQAGGGTDTQYF.